This T cell receptor beta chain was sequenced for a study of T cell changes during pregnancy in multiple sclerosis. Here immunoSEQ multiplex PCR was the method, and the copy in TCRdb shows in-frame clones only, minus some. The sample shows more than 60,000 clones, approximately 90% of them seen only once. Germline assignment: CDR1 SEHNR and CDR2 FQNEAQ (reference sequence). V was shortened by 9 bases and J by 5 bases, with 14 bases between the two germline ends. The CDR3 is 12 residues long. J is TRBJ2-7 and V is TRBV7-9; TRBD1 is a possible D gene (5 bases). This clonotype was obtained from a female donor with multiple sclerosis, enrolled in a pregnancy study. The sequencing here drew on peripheral blood, taken in the second trimester of pregnancy. CDR3 nucleotide sequence: TGTGCCAGTGGGGCCAGGTTAGACGAGCAGTACTTC. Encoded protein: CASGARLDEQYF.